Sequencing of this T cell receptor (beta chain) was carried out in a study of identical twins. Study-level results: Surplus twin overlap in beta out-of-frame sequences was less pronounced.

TCRdb re-derived calls from the 5' RACE reads in MiXCR, one entry per CDR3 protein. The table has over 550,000 distinct CDR3 sequences, 7% to 7.5% seen once. From germline, CDR1 is DFQATT and CDR2 SNEGSKA (reference sequence). V lost 1 base and J lost 1; bases outside the gene matches: 4. There are 15 residues in the CDR3. Note on this clonotype: Its antigen is currently unknown.

These data also featured in a second study, about yellow fever vaccine responses in identical twins.

Sequenced input: PBMCs. The TCR was taken from a woman in her late teens or twenties in good health. V usage is TRBV20-1 and J usage is TRBJ2-1; 7 bases fit TRBD1. In nucleotides, the CDR3 is TGCAGTGCTAGAGCAACAGGGGAGTCCTACAATGAGCAGTTCTTC. It specifies CSARATGESYNEQFF.